Each of the 22 T cell receptor beta chains below was sequenced from the same sample in a study of identical twins. TCRdb independently ran MiXCR on the 5' RACE reads; one entry per CDR3 protein. Of approximately 500,000 distinct CDR3 sequences in the sample, approximately 25% are singletons; the top ten hold 2.9%. The same data also went into a second study, on T cells expressing NK-cell markers.

Sequences were obtained from CD4+ T cells sorted from blood. The source of these receptors is a woman aged 18-30 years in good health.

V usage is TRBV28 and J usage is TRBJ2-1, with 9 bases aligning to TRBD1. The CDR3 runs 15 residues. Trimming took 5 bases from V and 2 from J; bases not matched to a gene: 4. Germline loops: CDR1 MDHEN, CDR2 SYDVKM. The CDR3 spells CASSPGQGTYNEQFF. The CDR3 coding sequence is TGTGCCAGCAGTCCGGGACAGGGTACCTACAATGAGCAGTTCTTC.

The V and J genes are TRBV19 and TRBJ2-7; possible D gene TRBD2, 6 bases. This CDR3 has 16 residues. Germline values: CDR1 LNHDA, CDR2 SQIVND (reference sequence). Trimming left V 6 bases short and J 1 base short, with 19 bases between. The CDR3 spells CASSEYGGPRSYEQYF. The CDR3 DNA follows: TGTGCCAGTAGCGAATACGGGGGTCCCCGTTCCTACGAGCAGTACTTC.

This rearrangement joins TRBV5-6 to TRBJ2-4, with D perhaps being TRBD1 or TRBD2 (6 bases each). The CDR3 runs to 17 residues. Germline V CDR1 and CDR2: SGHDT, YYEEEE. The V gene lost 3 bases and the J gene lost 2 bases, with 18 bases spanning the gap. In DNA, the CDR3 is TGTGCCAGCAGCTGGGGGCCAGGGGCGGGACCCAAAAACATTCAGTACTTC. This encodes CASSWGPGAGPKNIQYF.

This clonotype appeared many times. The chain links TRBV20-1 to TRBJ2-3, with 8 bases fitting TRBD2. The V gene's germline CDR1 is DFQATT and CDR2 SNEGSKA (reference sequence). V lost 0 bases and J lost 5; bases outside the gene matches: 7. There are 15 residues in the CDR3. The CDR3 is CSARDSGLVGDTQYF. In DNA form, the CDR3 reads TGCAGTGCTAGAGATTCGGGACTAGTGGGAGATACGCAGTATTTT.

A few counts support this clonotype. This chain joins TRBV15 and TRBJ1-5; D is unresolved. The germline CDR1 and CDR2 sequences are LNHNV and YYDKDF (reference sequence). This CDR3 comprises 15 residues. The V gene lost 4 bases and the J gene lost 8 bases, with 18 bases spanning the gap. In DNA, the CDR3 is TGTGCCACCAGCAATGCAAGGGAACTACAGAAGCCCCAGCATTTT. This translates into CATSNARELQKPQHF.

There are a few counts of this clonotype. V gene TRBV5-1 combines with J gene TRBJ2-5; D is undetermined. Trimming left V 1 base short and J 4 bases short, with 14 bases between. The CDR3 length is 15 residues. CDR1 SGHRS and CDR2 YFSETQ come from the germline V gene. CDR3: CASSLSGPPRETQYF. The CDR3 nucleotides are TGCGCCAGCAGCTTGAGTGGACCCCCGAGAGAGACCCAGTACTTC. Full variable domain (outside the CDR3, taken from reference TRBV5-1 and TRBJ2-5): KAGVTQTPRYLIKTRGQQVTLSCSPISGHRSVSWYQQTPGQGLQFLFEYFSETQRNKGNFPGRFSGRQFSNSRSEMNVSTLELGDSALYLCASSLSGPPRETQYFGPGTRLLVL.

This clonotype was seen a handful of times. The V gene is TRBV7-7, the J gene TRBJ2-1; D is unresolved. The CDR3 has 13 residues. V was clipped by 0 bases and J by 6 bases, with 6 bases between them. Germline CDR1 and CDR2: SSHAT and FNYEAQ (reference sequence). CDR3 region: CASSLARTNEQFF. The CDR3 DNA sequence: TGTGCCAGCAGCTTAGCGCGAACCAATGAGCAGTTCTTC.

CDR3 DNA sequence: TGTGCCAGCAGTGAATTAAGGACGGCGAATTCACCCCTCCACTTT. As protein: CASSELRTANSPLHF. The V and J genes are TRBV25-1 and TRBJ1-6, with D unclear. This CDR3 is 15 amino acids long. V lost 1 base, J lost 7 bases, and 11 bases lay in between. Germline values: CDR1 MGHDK, CDR2 SYGVNS.

V usage is TRBV10-3 and J usage is TRBJ2-1, with D tentatively TRBD2 (5 bases). V gave up 0 bases and J gave up 7 bases, with 7 bases separating them. CDR1 ENHRY and CDR2 SYGVKD come from the germline V gene. The CDR3 runs 13 residues. CDR3 coding DNA: TGTGCCATCAGTGAGTCGCCGGGGAATGAGCAGTTCTTC. This codes for CAISESPGNEQFF.

V usage is TRBV5-1 and J usage is TRBJ1-2; 7 bases agree with TRBD1. CDR1 SGHRS and CDR2 YFSETQ come from the germline V gene. There are 13 residues in the CDR3. The V gene end was trimmed by 7 bases and the J gene end by 3 bases; junction bases not matched to a gene: 6. The CDR3 sequence: CASAGQDYYGYTF. CDR3 in DNA: TGCGCCAGCGCCGGACAGGACTACTATGGCTACACCTTC.

The chain is built from TRBV7-9 and TRBJ2-1; TRBD1 agrees at 12 bases. The CDR3 sequence is 15 residues long. V shed 5 bases, J shed 7 bases, and the junction held 6 bases outside the gene matches. Germline CDR1 reads SEHNR; CDR2 reads FQNEAQ (reference sequence). The CDR3 sequence is CASSQGQGASNEQFF. The CDR3 DNA is TGTGCCAGCAGCCAGGGACAGGGGGCTTCGAATGAGCAGTTCTTC.

This clonotype was seen a few times. The chain combines TRBV29-1 with TRBJ1-5; no firm D call. With 5 bases removed from V and 7 bases from J, the gap between germline ends came to 18 bases. This CDR3 has 14 amino acids. Germline CDR1 is SQVTM and CDR2 is ANQGSEA. In nucleotides, the CDR3 is TGCAGCGTTCCCAACCCATTGGAAGGGCAGCCCCAGCATTTT. It encodes CSVPNPLEGQPQHF.

The J gene is TRBJ2-1, the V gene TRBV20-1; 11 bases map to TRBD2. This CDR3 comprises 19 residues. Germline CDR1 is DFQATT and CDR2 is SNEGSKA (reference sequence). The V gene end was trimmed by 2 bases and the J gene end by 0 bases; junction bases not matched to a gene: 12. The CDR3 bases are TGCAGTGCTAGACTTACCGGGACTAGCGGTCCTAGCTCCTACAATGAGCAGTTCTTC. It is translated as CSARLTGTSGPSSYNEQFF.

This clonotype showed up just a few times. The genes are TRBV20-1 and TRBJ2-1; 10 nucleotides match TRBD1. V dropped 0 bases and J dropped 8; count of bases not matched to a gene: 16. Germline lookup yields CDR1 DFQATT and CDR2 SNEGSKA (reference sequence). CDR3 length equals 18 residues. The CDR3 DNA reads as TGCAGTGCTAGAGATTTAGTAGGACCCTGGGACAGGGGCCATGAGCAGTTCTTC. It encodes CSARDLVGPWDRGHEQFF.

The chain carries TRBV11-2 and TRBJ2-3; the match to TRBD1 covers 9 bases. V was pared by 5 bases and J by 1 base, with 4 bases of the junction left unmatched. Germline CDR1 and CDR2: SGHAT and FQNNGV. CDR3 length equals 15 residues. The CDR3 DNA sequence: TGTGCCAGCAGCGCACAGGGGGCGGGCACAGATACGCAGTATTTT. The encoded protein is CASSAQGAGTDTQYF.

The genes are TRBV5-1 and TRBJ2-3; D unresolved. Germline CDR1 is SGHRS and CDR2 is YFSETQ. Trimming pared 2 bases from V and 1 base from J, leaving 11 bases between. The CDR3 totals 15 residues. Here the CDR3 DNA reads TGCGCCAGCAGCTTCCAGGACCGGGGCACAGATACGCAGTATTTT. Protein product: CASSFQDRGTDTQYF. Supplemented by reference TRBV5-1 and TRBJ2-3, the full variable domain reads KAGVTQTPRYLIKTRGQQVTLSCSPISGHRSVSWYQQTPGQGLQFLFEYFSETQRNKGNFPGRFSGRQFSNSRSEMNVSTLELGDSALYLCASSFQDRGTDTQYFGPGTRLTVL.

This clonotype has more than one count but fewer than ten. V usage is TRBV29-1 and J usage is TRBJ2-7; TRBD2 matches at 7 bases. With 6 bases clipped from V and 1 base from J, the junction kept 3 bases outside the gene matches. Looked up from germline, CDR1 is SQVTM and CDR2 is ANQGSEA. CDR3 length equals 12 residues. CDR3 sequence reads: CSVRTRSYEQYF. In DNA form, the CDR3 reads TGCAGCGTGAGGACTAGATCCTACGAGCAGTACTTC.

Only a few counts were recorded for this clonotype. The chain recombines TRBV20-1 with TRBJ2-1, with TRBD2 identical over 7 bases. The CDR3 totals 13 residues. The germline V gene has CDR1 DFQATT and CDR2 SNEGSKA (reference sequence). J was trimmed by 7 bases and V by 6 bases; bases with no gene match: 9. The CDR3 bases are TGCAGTGCAGTGGGGGAGGGCATAAATGAGCAGTTCTTC. It is translated as CSAVGEGINEQFF.

There are a few counts of this clonotype. The V and J genes are TRBV11-2 and TRBJ1-1; no firm D call. Germline CDR1 and CDR2: SGHAT and FQNNGV. V was cut by 1 base and J by 0 bases, with 6 bases left in between. The CDR3 runs 14 residues. The CDR3 reads CASSLGAMNTEAFF. CDR3 nucleotides: TGTGCCAGCAGCTTAGGTGCCATGAACACTGAAGCTTTCTTT.

This clonotype was counted between two and nine times. The V and J genes are TRBV20-1 and TRBJ1-1; D perhaps matches TRBD1 (5 bases). Germline V gene data show CDR1 as DFQATT and CDR2 as SNEGSKA (reference sequence). With 0 bases removed from V and 7 bases from J, the gap between germline ends came to 9 bases. The CDR3 runs to 12 residues. CDR3 residues: CSARDPGGEAFF. DNA for the CDR3: TGCAGTGCTAGAGACCCCGGGGGTGAAGCTTTCTTT.

This clonotype was seen a single time. J is TRBJ2-5 and V is TRBV29-1, with a tentative D call TRBD1 (5 bases). Per germline, CDR1 SQVTM and CDR2 ANQGSEA. The CDR3 is 12 residues long. The germline V and J ends were trimmed by 8 bases and 5 bases, with 15 bases remaining between them. The CDR3 nucleotides are TGCAGCCTGTACGACAGATCGGAGACCCAGTACTTC. Amino acid sequence: CSLYDRSETQYF.

V usage is TRBV12-3 or TRBV12-4 and J usage is TRBJ2-1; 8 bases line up with TRBD2. V lost 6 bases and J lost 4; bases outside the gene matches: 14. This CDR3 comprises 17 residues. The CDR3 DNA is TGTGCCAGCAGAACCTCTGGGAGCGGGGGAGATTACAATGAGCAGTTCTTC. Its protein product is CASRTSGSGGDYNEQFF.